The 24 T cell receptor beta chains listed next were all sequenced from one sample in a study of control samples from healthy donors and cancer patients. Sequencing was performed with immunoSEQ multiplex PCR; in TCRdb, only in-frame clones are kept and a portion is missing. Altogether 250,000 to 300,000 clones are present, over 75% being singletons, with the ten largest covering about 14%. The sequencing input was PBMCs. Every receptor here comes from a woman aged 60-70 years with lung cancer.

This chain uses TRBV6-5 with TRBJ2-7, with 11 positions matching TRBD2. This CDR3 spans 14 amino acids. The trim removed 4 bases at V and 2 bases at J, leaving 1 base unmatched. Germline V gene sequence: CDR1 MNHEY, CDR2 SVGAGI. The CDR3 here is CASSFSGGAYEQYF. The CDR3 coding sequence is TGTGCCAGCAGTTTTAGCGGGGGGGCCTACGAGCAGTACTTC.

This chain uses TRBV24-1 with TRBJ2-3; no clear D. Germline CDR1 is KGHDR and CDR2 is SFDVKD. V shed 1 base and J shed 0 bases, with 10 bases lying between them. The CDR3 is made up of 16 amino acids. The CDR3: CATSDFRAVSTDTQYF. For the CDR3, the DNA is TGTGCCACCAGTGATTTTCGGGCGGTTAGCACAGATACGCAGTATTTT.

This chain uses TRBV28 with TRBJ2-7, with TRBD1 matching over 7 bases. Germline CDR1 is MDHEN and CDR2 is SYDVKM. Trimming removed 5 bases from V and 4 bases from J; junction bases left unmatched: 5. The CDR3 contains 13 residues. The CDR3 DNA follows: TGTGCCAGCAGTACAGGGGTCCCTTACGAGCAGTACTTC. Amino acid sequence: CASSTGVPYEQYF.

This clone turned up a few times. The J gene is TRBJ2-5, the V gene TRBV11-3; possible D gene TRBD1, 5 bases. V was cut by 4 bases and J by 2 bases, with 11 bases left in between. The CDR3 consists of 14 residues. Germline values: CDR1 SGHNT, CDR2 YENEEA. CDR3 in amino acids: CASSSWTIQETQYF. As DNA, the CDR3 is TGTGCCAGCAGCTCGTGGACAATTCAAGAGACCCAGTACTTC.

The CDR3 is CAWTSGRAWAYEQYF. In DNA, the CDR3 is TGTGCCTGGACTAGCGGGAGGGCCTGGGCCTACGAGCAGTACTTC. The V gene is TRBV30, the J gene TRBJ2-7, with 12 bases matching TRBD2. The CDR3 totals 15 residues. V gave up 4 bases and J gave up 2 bases; unmatched junction bases: 6. Germline values: CDR1 GTSNPN, CDR2 SVGIG (reference sequence).

This sequence joins TRBV20-1 and TRBJ2-2; 8 bases agree with TRBD2. With 3 bases clipped from V and 6 bases from J, the junction kept 6 bases outside the gene matches. Germline-derived CDR1 and CDR2 are DFQATT and SNEGSKA (reference sequence). There are 14 residues in the CDR3. The CDR3 nucleotides are TGCAGTGCTAGTAACGCGGGGGGCGCCGGGGAGCTGTTTTTT. It translates to CSASNAGGAGELFF.

This rearrangement joins TRBV3-1 (or the pseudogene TRBV3-2) to TRBJ2-1; D not certain. The CDR3 length is 15 residues. Trimming cost V 0 bases and J 7 bases, with 13 bases left between them. From germline, CDR1 is LGHDT and CDR2 YNNKEL (reference sequence). The CDR3 DNA reads as TGTGCCAGCAGCCAAGATGTGGCCAACTGGAATGAGCAGTTCTTC. Protein sequence: CASSQDVANWNEQFF.

The CDR3 DNA follows: TGTGCCAGCAGCCCGCTCCTGGGGGCCACCATATATTTT. It translates to CASSPLLGATIYF. The chain combines TRBV3-1 (or the pseudogene TRBV3-2) with TRBJ1-3; weak D call: TRBD1 (6 bases). Per germline, CDR1 LGHDT and CDR2 YNNKEL (reference sequence). This CDR3 has 13 amino acids. V gave up 4 bases and J gave up 9 bases, with 13 bases separating them.

For this clone: This sample also contains other DNA sequences that code for the same CDR3. V is TRBV14 and J is TRBJ2-3; D gene uncertain. There are 14 residues in the CDR3. Trimming left V 3 bases short and J 0 bases short, with 7 bases between. CDR1 is SGHDN, CDR2 FVKESK, per germline. The CDR3 DNA follows: TGTGCCAGCAGCCAGCGGCGTAGCACAGATACGCAGTATTTT. It codes for CASSQRRSTDTQYF.

The chain has TRBV15 and TRBJ1-1; 7 nucleotides agree with TRBD1. The ends lost 0 bases at V and 7 bases at J; junction bases unmatched: 8. This CDR3 comprises 15 residues. Germline V lookup: CDR1 LNHNV, CDR2 YYDKDF (reference sequence). Here the CDR3 reads CATSRDIQGGSEAFF. The CDR3 coding sequence is TGTGCCACCAGCAGAGATATCCAGGGGGGCAGTGAAGCTTTCTTT.

The gene calls are TRBV18 and TRBJ1-2; 7 positions match TRBD1. Germline loops: CDR1 KGHSH, CDR2 LQKENI. V gave up 1 base and J gave up 12 bases; unmatched junction bases: 14. The CDR3 sequence is 15 residues long. CDR3 in DNA: TGTGCCAGCTCACCACAACCCGACAGGGCGGTTGGGAACACCTTC. Its translation is CASSPQPDRAVGNTF.

The chain couples TRBV2 to TRBJ1-1, with D unclear. The CDR3 loop spans 13 amino acids. Germline loops: CDR1 SNHLY, CDR2 FYNNEI. V was cut by 7 bases and J by 5 bases, with 14 bases left in between. CDR3 in amino acids: CASNSFLRTEAFF. In DNA form, the CDR3 reads TGTGCCAGCAACTCTTTCTTACGGACTGAAGCTTTCTTT.

This chain joins TRBV3-1 (or the pseudogene TRBV3-2) and TRBJ1-1; D might be TRBD1 (5 bases). Per the germline V gene, CDR1 is LGHDT and CDR2 is YNNKEL (reference sequence). The CDR3 runs 14 residues. V lost 8 bases and J lost 4, with 17 bases in between. CDR3 sequence: CASCLGQGTTEAFF. The CDR3 DNA follows: TGTGCCAGCTGTTTAGGGCAGGGTACCACTGAAGCTTTCTTT.

This chain links TRBV28 with TRBJ1-5; D remains unclear. The ends were cut back, 2 bases at V and 6 bases at J, with 5 bases in the middle. CDR1 and CDR2 from the germline V gene are MDHEN and SYDVKM. CDR3 size: 12 residues. CDR3 protein: CASSLLSQPQHF. As DNA, the CDR3 is TGTGCCAGCAGTTTACTTTCTCAGCCCCAGCATTTT.

The chain carries TRBV7-2 and TRBJ1-5; the D gene is possibly TRBD1 (5 bases). The CDR3 runs 15 residues. Trimming left V 5 bases short and J 5 bases short, with 16 bases between. Germline CDR1 SGHTA, CDR2 FQGNSA. CDR3 region: CASSRGWGLYQPQHF. DNA for the CDR3: TGTGCCAGCAGCCGGGGGTGGGGTTTATATCAGCCCCAGCATTTT.

The chain recombines TRBV3-1 (or the pseudogene TRBV3-2) with TRBJ1-1; no clear D gene. The CDR3 sequence is 12 residues long. Germline assignment: CDR1 LGHDT and CDR2 YNNKEL (reference sequence). The germline V and J ends were trimmed by 5 bases and 6 bases, with 10 bases remaining between them. CDR3 protein: CASSSIGSEAFF. Written as DNA, the CDR3 is TGTGCCAGCAGCTCCATAGGCTCTGAAGCTTTCTTT.

The V call is TRBV2, the J call TRBJ2-3, with D possibly matching TRBD1 (5 bases). The CDR3 loop spans 13 amino acids. Deletions cut 6 bases from V and 1 base from J, with 8 bases between. Germline V CDR1 and CDR2: SNHLY, FYNNEI. The DNA for the CDR3 is TGTGCCAGCAGCGAACAGGGCACAGATACGCAGTATTTT. Its protein product is CASSEQGTDTQYF.

The chain joins TRBV3-1 (or the pseudogene TRBV3-2) to TRBJ2-1, with 13 bases that match TRBD2. This CDR3 is 16 amino acids long. The germline V gene has CDR1 LGHDT and CDR2 YNNKEL (reference sequence). With V trimmed by 2 bases and J by 6 bases, 4 bases remained unmatched. CDR3 sequence (DNA): TGTGCCAGCAGCCAACCTAGACTAGCGGGAGGCAATGAGCAGTTCTTC. Its protein product is CASSQPRLAGGNEQFF.

The chain recombines TRBV7-9 with TRBJ2-3; D gene uncertain. The germline V and J ends were trimmed by 1 base and 2 bases, with 16 bases remaining between them. The CDR3 spans 17 residues. Germline lookup yields CDR1 SEHNR and CDR2 FQNEAQ (reference sequence). The CDR3 sequence: CASSLVGGSLFTDTQYF. The CDR3 coding sequence is TGTGCCAGCAGCTTAGTTGGTGGAAGCCTCTTCACAGATACGCAGTATTTT.

This chain links TRBV6-5 with TRBJ2-1; 11 positions match TRBD1. The CDR3 extends over 14 amino acids. The J segment lost 9 bases and the V segment lost 8 bases, leaving 9 bases of the junction unmatched. Germline CDR1 MNHEY, CDR2 SVGAGI. Written as DNA, the CDR3 is TGTGCCAGCCGAGGACAGGGGGCGCGAGGTGAGCAGTTCTTC. Its protein product is CASRGQGARGEQFF.

V gene TRBV7-6 combines with J gene TRBJ1-1; D is perhaps TRBD1 (6 bases). The CDR3 is 14 amino acids. Germline CDR1 SGHVS, CDR2 FNYEAQ. V dropped 1 base and J dropped 8 bases, with 14 bases sitting between them. Written as DNA, the CDR3 is TGTGCCAGCAGCTTAGTTGGGGGGCTCAGGGAAGCTTTCTTT. Translated: CASSLVGGLREAFF. The full variable domain, its missing parts supplied by reference TRBV7-6 and TRBJ1-1, is GAGVSQSPRYKVTKRGQDVALRCDPISGHVSLYWYRQALGQGPEFLTYFNYEAQQDKSGLPNDRFSAERPEGSISTLTIQRTEQRDSAMYRCASSLVGGLREAFFGQGTRLTVV.

The chain uses TRBV7-9 and TRBJ2-5; 12 bases align to TRBD2. The V segment lost 4 bases and the J segment 4 bases; nucleotides outside the gene matches: 13. CDR1 and CDR2 from the germline V gene are SEHNR and FQNEAQ (reference sequence). The CDR3 contains 18 residues. This chain's CDR3 is CASSWGLAGGPGGETQYF. The CDR3 DNA reads as TGTGCCAGCAGCTGGGGCCTAGCGGGAGGGCCCGGGGGAGAGACCCAGTACTTC.

This chain joins TRBV11-2 and TRBJ2-7, with a weak D call TRBD2 (5 bases). CDR1 and CDR2 (germline): SGHAT, FQNNGV. Trimming pared 4 bases from V and 8 bases from J, leaving 18 bases between. The CDR3 length is 14 residues. Here the CDR3 reads CASSSLVVARQQYF. The CDR3 DNA reads TGTGCCAGCAGCTCCCTAGTGGTAGCGAGACAGCAGTACTTC.

The chain links TRBV7-8 to TRBJ1-3; D might be TRBD1 (5 bases). The ends were cut back, 5 bases at V and 0 bases at J, with 11 bases in the middle. Germline values: CDR1 SGHVS, CDR2 FQNEAQ. CDR3 size: 15 residues. The CDR3 DNA follows: TGTGCCAGCAGCCGGCGGGGGTCCTCTGGAAACACCATATATTTT. It encodes CASSRRGSSGNTIYF.